Sequencing of this TCR beta chain was carried out in a study of cytomegalovirus exposure and HLA in healthy donors. With 5 bases removed from V and 5 bases from J, the gap between germline ends came to 9 bases. From germline, CDR1 is GTSNPN and CDR2 SVGIG (reference sequence). The CDR3 totals 11 residues. In the case of this clone: Its antigen is still unknown.

Study-wide points: Differences between HLA loci emerged in a later analysis of TCR association rates, with DRB1 most and HLA-C fewest. Certain indistinguishable V segments, among them TRBV6-2 and TRBV6-3, were excluded.

Primers for the PCR totalled 60 Vbeta and 13 Jbeta. Produced via immunoSEQ multiplex PCR; TCRdb's table is partial and in-frame only. The data contain approximately 140,000 clones, 81% of them singletons. The origin of this receptor is a young man in good health and CMV-seronegative. The V and J genes are TRBV30 and TRBJ1-1; D is unresolved. Specimen: PBMCs. CDR3 sequence: CAWFRVTEAFF. The DNA for the CDR3 is TGTGCCTGGTTTAGAGTAACTGAAGCTTTCTTT.